A selection of T cell receptor beta chains follows, all from one sample in a study of type 1 regulatory T cells. Their recognized antigens are unknown. TCRdb fed the reads into MiXCR, producing one record per CDR3 protein. The repertoire holds about 68,000 distinct CDR3 sequences, with 50% to 70% as singletons. Source material: cultured T cells, either the whole culture or a sorted T cell fraction (not recorded which). Receptor source: a human donor in good health. Both conserved end residues are part of each CDR3. D genes are given only for firm matches. Clone sizes are given selectively: once, few, many, or a class where the clone is expanded.

v_gene	j_gene	abundance	d_gene	CDR3aa	CDR3nt
TRBV20-1	TRBJ1-4	NA	NA	CSASPGRSNEKLFF	TGCAGTGCGTCCCCGGGACGGAGTAATGAAAAACTGTTTTTT
TRBV4-2	TRBJ2-5	few	TRBD2	CASSQDPGGGETQYF	TGTGCCAGCAGCCAAGATCCCGGGGGAGGGGAGACCCAGTACTTC
TRBV24-1	TRBJ1-5	NA	NA	CATNPPGGRRDSNQPQHF	TGTGCCACCAATCCGCCCGGGGGGCGCCGGGATAGCAATCAGCCCCAGCATTTT
TRBV7-2	TRBJ2-5	NA	NA	CASSGGGETQYF	TGTGCCAGCAGCGGCGGTGGGGAGACCCAGTACTTC
TRBV27	TRBJ1-1	NA	NA	CASSFVRGTEAFF	TGTGCCAGCAGTTTCGTCAGGGGCACTGAAGCTTTCTTT
TRBV30	TRBJ2-3	NA	NA	CAWLREVGTDTQYF	TGTGCCTGGTTAAGGGAAGTTGGCACAGATACGCAGTATTTT
TRBV28	TRBJ2-5	NA	NA	CASSSAVPQYF	TGTGCCAGCAGCTCGGCCGTTCCCCAGTACTTC
TRBV28	TRBJ1-5	few	TRBD1	CASSSGTGFEPQHF	TGTGCCAGCAGTTCCGGGACAGGGTTTGAGCCCCAGCATTTT
TRBV20-1	TRBJ2-2	NA	TRBD2	CSAGAGRGSTGELFF	TGCAGTGCTGGAGCGGGGAGAGGTAGCACCGGGGAGCTGTTTTTT
TRBV28	TRBJ2-5	NA	TRBD2	CASSLSLSGRLETQYF	TGTGCCAGCAGTTTATCCTTGAGCGGGAGGTTGGAGACCCAGTACTTC
TRBV20-1	TRBJ1-5	few	TRBD1	CSAREGRTGEDQPQHF	TGCAGTGCTAGAGAGGGGAGGACAGGGGAGGATCAGCCCCAGCATTTT
TRBV9	TRBJ2-3	NA	NA	CASSVDRGRSTDTQYF	TGTGCCAGCAGCGTAGATAGGGGACGTAGCACAGATACGCAGTATTTT
TRBV6-2/TRBV6-3	TRBJ2-5	NA	NA	CASSPRNERETQYF	TGTGCCAGCAGTCCAAGAAACGAGCGGGAGACCCAGTACTTC
TRBV7-6	TRBJ2-7	NA	TRBD1	CASNQPGQGPEQYF	TGTGCCAGCAACCAACCGGGACAGGGGCCCGAGCAGTACTTC
TRBV20-1	TRBJ2-3	few	TRBD2	CSASIAGDTDTQYF	TGCAGTGCTAGCATAGCGGGAGACACAGATACGCAGTATTTT
TRBV4-3	TRBJ2-3	NA	NA	CASSQADVPAGTDTQYF	TGCGCCAGCAGCCAAGCGGATGTGCCGGCGGGCACAGATACGCAGTATTTT
TRBV6-2/TRBV6-3	TRBJ2-5	NA	NA	CASSYPTPGGPRETQYF	TGTGCCAGCAGTTACCCGACCCCTGGCGGACCACGGGAGACCCAGTACTTC
TRBV6-2/TRBV6-3	TRBJ2-7	few	NA	CASSYGLQTFYEQYF	TGTGCCAGCAGTTACGGTCTACAGACCTTCTACGAGCAGTACTTC
TRBV7-9	TRBJ2-1	few	NA	CASSLASTEQFF	TGTGCCAGCAGCTTAGCTAGCACTGAGCAGTTCTTC
TRBV5-1	TRBJ2-7	few	TRBD1	CASSPSTDRGIEQYF	TGCGCCAGCAGCCCGAGTACGGACAGGGGGATCGAGCAGTACTTC
TRBV5-6	TRBJ1-4	NA	NA	CASSLGTLEKLFF	TGTGCCAGCAGCTTAGGGACACTGGAAAAACTGTTTTTT
TRBV15	TRBJ2-6	NA	NA	CATSRDKGSGANVLTF	TGTGCCACCAGCAGAGATAAAGGCTCTGGGGCCAACGTCCTGACTTTC
TRBV7-2	TRBJ2-7	NA	NA	CASSLVQGVDEQYF	TGTGCCAGCAGCTTAGTACAGGGAGTCGACGAGCAGTACTTC
TRBV20-1	TRBJ2-5	few	NA	CSAHKIAEETQYF	TGCAGTGCCCATAAGATAGCGGAAGAGACCCAGTACTTC
TRBV20-1	TRBJ2-7	NA	TRBD2	CSARYGGVASGSDESNEQYF	TGCAGTGCTAGATATGGTGGGGTAGCTAGCGGGAGCGATGAGTCTAACGAGCAGTACTTC
TRBV6-5	TRBJ2-1	NA	NA	CASSLGGRPNNEQFF	TGTGCCAGCAGTTTAGGTGGCAGACCGAACAATGAGCAGTTCTTC
TRBV20-1	TRBJ2-3	many	NA	CSASDWATDTQYF	TGCAGTGCTAGCGACTGGGCTACAGATACGCAGTATTTT
TRBV12-3/TRBV12-4	TRBJ2-1	NA	TRBD2	CASSRTSGRANEQFF	TGTGCCAGCAGTCGGACTAGCGGGAGGGCCAATGAGCAGTTCTTC
TRBV6-2/TRBV6-3	TRBJ1-1	NA	NA	CASSLTILNTEAFF	TGTGCCAGCAGTTTAACCATCCTGAACACTGAAGCTTTCTTT
TRBV6-2/TRBV6-3	TRBJ2-1	NA	NA	CASTYPPRPAVNEQFF	TGTGCCAGCACTTACCCGCCGCGCCCCGCCGTGAATGAGCAGTTCTTC
TRBV7-3	TRBJ2-1	few	TRBD2	CASSLNGLAGEQFF	TGTGCCAGCAGCTTAAATGGACTAGCGGGAGAGCAGTTCTTC
TRBV27	TRBJ2-2	few	TRBD2	CASSPRTSGNTGELFF	TGTGCCAGCAGTCCCCGGACTAGCGGAAACACCGGGGAGCTGTTTTTT
TRBV6-2/TRBV6-3	TRBJ2-7	NA	TRBD2	CASSNPGLAGGSTYEQYF	TGTGCCAGCAGCAATCCGGGACTAGCGGGAGGGAGTACCTACGAGCAGTACTTC
TRBV5-4	TRBJ2-7	NA	NA	CASSLAPTSAEEQYF	TGTGCCAGCAGCTTGGCCCCGACATCGGCTGAGGAGCAGTACTTC
TRBV12-3/TRBV12-4	TRBJ1-5	NA	NA	CASSFGGYAFQPQHF	TGTGCCAGCAGTTTTGGGGGTTACGCATTCCAGCCCCAGCATTTT
TRBV5-1	TRBJ2-1	NA	NA	CASSLVGDSGSYNEQFF	TGCGCCAGCAGCTTGGTAGGCGATTCTGGGTCCTACAATGAGCAGTTCTTC
TRBV20-1	TRBJ2-3	NA	TRBD2	CSAVSRESGTDTQYF	TGCAGTGCCGTGTCGCGGGAGAGCGGGACAGATACGCAGTATTTT
TRBV5-1	TRBJ2-2	NA	TRBD1	CASSTRTGVNTGELFF	TGCGCCAGCAGCACTCGGACAGGTGTCAACACCGGGGAGCTGTTTTTT
TRBV7-8	TRBJ2-5	NA	TRBD1	CASSTTDRGQETQYF	TGTGCCAGCAGCACGACGGACAGGGGACAAGAGACCCAGTACTTC
TRBV10-2	TRBJ2-2	NA	NA	CASKSSSDTGELFF	TGCGCCAGCAAGTCGAGTTCGGACACCGGGGAGCTGTTTTTT
TRBV28	TRBJ1-1	NA	NA	CASSSWTAGTEAFF	TGTGCCAGCAGTTCGTGGACGGCAGGCACTGAAGCTTTCTTT
TRBV20-1	TRBJ2-7	NA	TRBD1	CSARTEGQGVSYEQYF	TGCAGTGCTAGGACCGAGGGACAGGGGGTATCCTACGAGCAGTACTTC
TRBV6-2/TRBV6-3	TRBJ1-1	NA	TRBD1	CASSYPDRVGTEAFF	TGTGCCAGCAGTTACCCCGACAGGGTTGGGACTGAAGCTTTCTTT
TRBV7-2	TRBJ2-1	NA	TRBD2	CASSLEPAGGPREQFF	TGTGCCAGCAGCTTAGAACCAGCGGGAGGGCCTCGTGAGCAGTTCTTC
TRBV20-1	TRBJ2-7	NA	TRBD2	CSAATSGYEQYF	TGCAGTGCTGCGACTAGCGGATACGAGCAGTACTTC
TRBV25-1	TRBJ2-1	NA	TRBD2	CASSDASLAGADEQFF	TGTGCCAGCAGTGACGCAAGCCTAGCGGGAGCCGATGAGCAGTTCTTC
TRBV19	TRBJ2-1	once	TRBD2	CASSTPPGLAGVGSYNEQFF	TGTGCCAGTAGTACCCCCCCTGGACTAGCGGGAGTAGGTTCCTACAATGAGCAGTTCTTC
TRBV20-1	TRBJ2-1	many	NA	CSVLDGNPYNEQFF	TGCAGTGTTCTGGACGGCAATCCCTACAATGAGCAGTTCTTC
TRBV7-2	TRBJ2-1	NA	TRBD2	CASSLSPTSGGYNEQFF	TGTGCCAGCAGCTTATCTCCGACTAGCGGAGGGTACAATGAGCAGTTCTTC
TRBV6-2/TRBV6-3	TRBJ2-1	NA	TRBD2	CVSRLAGLRRVEQFF	TGTGTCAGCAGACTAGCGGGTCTCCGACGGGTTGAGCAGTTCTTC
TRBV7-9	TRBJ2-3	NA	TRBD2	CASSDRLASTDTQYF	TGTGCCAGCAGCGACAGACTAGCGAGCACAGATACGCAGTATTTT
TRBV6-1	TRBJ2-7	NA	NA	CASCTSVRTHYEQYF	TGTGCCAGCTGTACGTCTGTTCGTACCCACTACGAGCAGTACTTC
TRBV20-1	TRBJ2-1	NA	TRBD2	CSASRGLAGGREQFF	TGCAGTGCTAGCCGGGGACTAGCGGGAGGGCGTGAGCAGTTCTTC
TRBV5-1	TRBJ1-6	NA	TRBD1	CASSLAGYRGNSPLHF	TGCGCCAGCAGCTTGGCCGGTTACAGGGGTAATTCACCCCTCCACTTT
TRBV20-1	TRBJ2-7	NA	NA	CSARGLLAYEQYF	TGCAGTGCTAGAGGACTCCTGGCCTACGAGCAGTACTTC
TRBV6-1	TRBJ1-2	NA	NA	CASKAGKYYGYTF	TGTGCCAGCAAGGCGGGGAAGTACTATGGCTACACCTTC
TRBV5-6	TRBJ2-1	NA	NA	CASSRPPGASSYNEQFF	TGTGCCAGCAGCCGTCCTCCTGGCGCGAGCTCCTACAATGAGCAGTTCTTC
TRBV7-6	TRBJ2-3	NA	NA	CASSPPGGEWTDTQYF	TGTGCCAGCAGCCCGCCCGGCGGGGAGTGGACAGATACGCAGTATTTT
TRBV28	TRBJ2-7	few	NA	CASSSRWAYEQYF	TGTGCCAGCAGTTCGAGATGGGCCTACGAGCAGTACTTC